The 20 T cell receptor beta chains listed next were all sequenced from one sample in a study of OX40 agonist ivuxolimab in advanced cancers. TCRdb keeps only in-frame clones here, not all; method: immunoSEQ multiplex PCR. This table has about 40,000 clones, around nine tenths appearing once. The starting material was CD4+ or CD8+ T cells sorted from blood, obtained in a trial of the OX40 agonist ivuxolimab. The receptors shown here come from an adult with an advanced solid tumor such as melanoma, head and neck, liver or kidney cancer.

The chain couples TRBV30 to TRBJ1-5; D remains ambiguous. V gave up 4 bases and J gave up 0 bases, with 13 bases separating them. CDR1 is GTSNPN, CDR2 SVGIG, per germline (reference sequence). CDR3 length equals 15 residues. Written as DNA, the CDR3 is TGTGCCTGGACTGAGGGCAGCTATAGCAATCAGCCCCAGCATTTT. This gives the protein CAWTEGSYSNQPQHF.

The rearrangement uses TRBV7-6 and TRBJ1-2; D is uncertain. The CDR3 is made up of 14 amino acids. Germline values: CDR1 SGHVS, CDR2 FNYEAQ. The germline V and J ends were trimmed by 6 bases and 8 bases, with 19 bases remaining between them. CDR3: CASRPLGTHRGYTF. As DNA, the CDR3 is TGTGCCAGCAGGCCACTGGGAACACATCGGGGCTACACCTTC.

This rearrangement joins TRBV6-5 to TRBJ2-5; D gene uncertain. TRBJ2-7 matches the DNA end more closely, so the J call is doubtful. The CDR3 consists of 12 residues. CDR1 MNHEY and CDR2 SVGAGI come from the germline V gene. CDR3 amino acids: CASSQGLGEQYF. In DNA form, the CDR3 reads TGTGCCAGCAGTCAAGGATTGGGCGAGCAGTACTTC.

The chain is built from TRBV5-4 and TRBJ2-1; D unclear. V lost 2 bases and J lost 8, with 11 bases in between. CDR3 length: 13 amino acids. The germline V gene has CDR1 SGHNT and CDR2 YYREEE (reference sequence). CDR3 region: CASSLKPGHEQFF. The CDR3 region has the DNA TGTGCCAGCAGCTTAAAGCCGGGTCATGAGCAGTTCTTC. The whole variable domain, remainder taken from reference TRBV5-4 and TRBJ2-1, is ETGVTQSPTHLIKTRGQQVTLRCSSQSGHNTVSWYQQALGQGPQFIFQYYREEENGRGNFPPRFSGLQFPNYSSELNVNALELDDSALYLCASSLKPGHEQFFGPGTRLTVL.

The rearrangement joins TRBV6-6 to TRBJ1-1; TRBD1 might be the D (5 bases). Looked up from germline, CDR1 is MNHNY and CDR2 is SVGAGI (reference sequence). V shed 8 bases and J shed 1 base, with 8 bases lying between them. CDR3 length: 12 amino acids. DNA of the CDR3: TGTGCCAGCCTAAGGGGGAACACTGAAGCTTTCTTT. Amino acids: CASLRGNTEAFF.

The CDR3 coding sequence is TGTGCCAGCAGCTTATCAGATTTGACAGGGCCGAACACCGGGGAGCTGTTTTTT. Its translation: CASSLSDLTGPNTGELFF. The gene calls are TRBV7-9 and TRBJ2-2; TRBD1 agrees at 7 bases. Germline values: CDR1 SEHNR, CDR2 FQNEAQ (reference sequence). After removal of 2 bases from V and 0 bases from J, the junction contained 9 bases not matched to a gene. The CDR3 is 18 residues long.

This chain uses TRBV19 with TRBJ2-2, with D perhaps TRBD1 (5 bases). Germline-derived CDR1 and CDR2 are LNHDA and SQIVND (reference sequence). CDR3 length: 15 amino acids. Trimming pared 8 bases from V and 5 bases from J, leaving 18 bases between. Written as DNA, the CDR3 is TGTGCCAGTGAGATGACGGCCAGGGCGACCGGGGAGCTGTTTTTT. This codes for CASEMTARATGELFF.

The chain is built from TRBV10-2 and TRBJ2-7; 7 bases line up with TRBD1. This CDR3 has 15 residues. The trim removed 0 bases at V and 5 bases at J, leaving 7 bases unmatched. Germline V gene data show CDR1 as WSHSY and CDR2 as SAAADI. Here the CDR3 reads CASSESNRGHHEQYF. CDR3 bases: TGCGCCAGCAGTGAGTCGAACAGGGGACACCACGAGCAGTACTTC.

The V gene is TRBV6-5, the J gene TRBJ2-1, with 9 nucleotides matching TRBD2. Looked up from germline, CDR1 is MNHEY and CDR2 is SVGAGI. This CDR3 has 16 residues. The V segment lost 2 bases and the J segment 4 bases; nucleotides outside the gene matches: 6. CDR3 loop: CASSYIGGGAYNEQFF. Written as DNA, the CDR3 is TGTGCCAGCAGTTACATCGGCGGGGGGGCTTACAATGAGCAGTTCTTC.

The chain recombines TRBV15 with TRBJ1-5, with 7 bases aligning to TRBD1. Germline V CDR1 and CDR2: LNHNV, YYDKDF (reference sequence). V trimming: 0 bases; J trimming: 0 bases; junction bases outside the gene matches: 11. This CDR3 contains 19 residues. This chain's CDR3 is CATSRDLTGDPYSNQPQHF. The DNA for the CDR3 is TGTGCCACCAGCAGAGACCTTACAGGGGATCCCTATAGCAATCAGCCCCAGCATTTT. Full variable domain (rest looked up from reference TRBV15 and TRBJ1-5): DAMVIQNPRYQVTQFGKPVTLSCSQTLNHNVMYWYQQKSSQAPKLLFHYYDKDFNNEADTPDNFQSRRPNTSFCFLDIRSPGLGDTAMYLCATSRDLTGDPYSNQPQHFGDGTRLSIL.

To note about this clone: The sample holds other DNA sequences that translate to the same CDR3. The V gene is TRBV15, the J gene TRBJ1-5; perhaps TRBD1 as D (5 bases). Germline V gene data show CDR1 as LNHNV and CDR2 as YYDKDF (reference sequence). CDR3 length: 15 amino acids. The V end lost 0 bases, the J end lost 6 bases, and 12 bases lay between the germline ends. The CDR3 region has the DNA TGTGCCACCAGCAGAGATAGAGGGGTAGGTCAGCCCCAGCATTTT. It is translated as CATSRDRGVGQPQHF. The full variable domain, in which reference TRBV15 and TRBJ1-5 provide the parts outside the CDR3, is DAMVIQNPRYQVTQFGKPVTLSCSQTLNHNVMYWYQQKSSQAPKLLFHYYDKDFNNEADTPDNFQSRRPNTSFCFLDIRSPGLGDTAMYLCATSRDRGVGQPQHFGDGTRLSIL.

The CDR3 here is CASSLPDSYEQYF. In DNA, the CDR3 is TGTGCCAGCAGTTTACCCGACAGTTACGAGCAGTACTTC. The chain uses TRBV27 and TRBJ2-7, with TRBD1 as a possible D gene (5 bases). The CDR3 length is 13 residues. Germline V gene data show CDR1 as MNHEY and CDR2 as SMNVEV (reference sequence). Trimming shortened V by 2 bases and J by 4 bases, and 9 bases separated the two germline ends.

V gene TRBV9 combines with J gene TRBJ2-2, with D possibly TRBD2 on 6 matching bases. Trimming removed 5 bases at V and 1 base at J, with 12 bases between. CDR1 and CDR2 from the germline V gene are SGDLS and YYNGEE. The CDR3 has 15 residues. CDR3 residues: CASRAGGVNTGELFF. In DNA form, the CDR3 reads TGTGCCAGCAGAGCGGGCGGGGTGAACACCGGGGAGCTGTTTTTT.

V and J are TRBV5-1 and TRBJ1-5, with D tentatively TRBD1 (5 bases). V was shortened by 2 bases and J by 2 bases, with 11 bases between the two germline ends. This CDR3 region has 15 residues. Germline V lookup: CDR1 SGHRS, CDR2 YFSETQ. This CDR3 reads CASSFTGDRNQPQHF. In DNA, the CDR3 is TGCGCCAGCAGCTTCACGGGGGATCGCAATCAGCCCCAGCATTTT.

The rearrangement joins TRBV5-6 to TRBJ2-1, with D hard to call. Trimming cost V 2 bases and J 1 base, with 13 bases left between them. The CDR3 has 16 residues. CDR1 is SGHDT, CDR2 YYEEEE, per germline. The CDR3 here is CASSFSSDGSYNEQFF. DNA for the CDR3: TGTGCCAGCAGCTTCAGCAGCGACGGTTCCTACAATGAGCAGTTCTTC.

The chain combines TRBV2 with TRBJ2-7; possibly TRBD1 for D (5 bases). Germline V gene sequence: CDR1 SNHLY, CDR2 FYNNEI. The CDR3 extends over 15 amino acids. V lost 3 bases and J 7 bases, leaving 19 bases between the germline ends. In DNA, the CDR3 is TGTGCCAGCAGTGACGGTCCCAGACAGCCCTCGGAGCAGTACTTC. It yields the protein CASSDGPRQPSEQYF.

The chain is built from TRBV9 and TRBJ2-1; 9 bases match TRBD2. The CDR3 length is 17 residues. V trimming: 4 bases; J trimming: 4 bases; junction bases outside the gene matches: 12. The germline V gene has CDR1 SGDLS and CDR2 YYNGEE. In nucleotides, the CDR3 is TGTGCCAGCAGCCAGGACCAGCGGGAGGCCCCGTACAATGAGCAGTTCTTC. Translated, it gives CASSQDQREAPYNEQFF.

This chain joins TRBV6-6 and TRBJ1-1, with D perhaps matching TRBD1 (6 bases). V shed 0 bases and J shed 4 bases, with 9 bases lying between them. The CDR3 is made up of 14 amino acids. Germline V gene lookup returns CDR1 MNHNY and CDR2 SVGAGI (reference sequence). In DNA form, the CDR3 reads TGTGCCAGCAGTTACTCAGGGGGGATCACTGAAGCTTTCTTT. Protein sequence: CASSYSGGITEAFF.

The rearrangement joins TRBV27 to TRBJ1-2; 7 bases are shared with TRBD1. This CDR3 is 13 amino acids long. CDR1 and CDR2 (germline): MNHEY, SMNVEV (reference sequence). V shed 5 bases, J shed 7 bases, and the junction held 7 bases outside the gene matches. This CDR3 reads CASSPTRGPGYTF. The CDR3 nucleotides read TGTGCCAGCAGTCCCACTAGGGGGCCTGGCTACACCTTC.

This sequence joins TRBV11-1 and TRBJ2-3; D gene unclear. The CDR3 covers 13 residues. The V end was cut by 4 bases, the J end by 0 bases, with 5 bases between. Germline V gene lookup returns CDR1 SGHAT and CDR2 FQDESV (reference sequence). This CDR3 is CASSYGSTDTQYF. The CDR3 DNA follows: TGTGCCAGCAGCTACGGGAGCACAGATACGCAGTATTTT.